One sample yielded the 15 T cell receptor beta chains listed below, sequenced in a study of blood T cell repertoires in COVID-19. Clones were sequenced by immunoSEQ multiplex PCR, and TCRdb holds only the in-frame ones, with some missing. The sample lists 200,000 to 250,000 clones; approximately 86% were seen once. Sequenced input: peripheral blood. These receptors came from a woman in her twenties or thirties who had recovered from COVID-19.

The V call is TRBV7-9, the J call TRBJ2-5; 8 nucleotides align to TRBD1. The CDR3 is 17 residues long. The V and J ends lost 2 bases and 3 bases, in that order; junction bases with no gene match: 11. The germline gives CDR1 SEHNR, CDR2 FQNEAQ (reference sequence). CDR3 DNA: TGTGCCAGCAGCTTACTCACAGGGGGAATCAAGGAAGAGACCCAGTACTTC. It specifies CASSLLTGGIKEETQYF.

The rearrangement uses TRBV4-2 and TRBJ2-2; 8 bases are shared with TRBD1. Germline V lookup: CDR1 LGHNA, CDR2 YNFKEQ. The junction had 3 bases not matched to a gene; V was cut back by 4 bases and J by 5 bases. This CDR3 comprises 14 residues. The CDR3 nucleotides read TGTGCCAGCAGCCCGGGACAGGTGACCGGGGAGCTGTTTTTT. This encodes CASSPGQVTGELFF.

This rearrangement joins TRBV5-1 to TRBJ1-1; TRBD1 agrees at 7 bases. Germline V gives CDR1 SGHRS, CDR2 YFSETQ. CDR3 length equals 17 residues. Trimming took 0 bases from V and 0 from J; bases not matched to a gene: 8. The CDR3 protein is CASSLAMTGSMNTEAFF. The CDR3 coding sequence is TGCGCCAGCAGCTTGGCTATGACAGGGAGTATGAACACTGAAGCTTTCTTT.

V and J are TRBV6-1 and TRBJ1-1, with a possible D match to TRBD1 (6 bases). Germline lookup yields CDR1 MNHNS and CDR2 SASEGT. Trimming removed 2 bases from V and 4 bases from J, with 11 bases in between. The CDR3 sequence is 14 residues long. Here the CDR3 reads CASSELGGGTEAFF. The CDR3 DNA is TGTGCCAGCAGTGAACTAGGGGGTGGCACTGAAGCTTTCTTT.

This clone was seen a handful of times. The chain recombines TRBV5-3 with TRBJ2-7; D might be TRBD1 (5 bases). TRBV5-3 qualifies as an ORF whose function is uncertain. V gave up 5 bases and J gave up 3 bases, with 9 bases separating them. The CDR3 is 12 amino acids. The CDR3: CARRQGHYEQYF. CDR3 bases: TGTGCCAGAAGGCAAGGACACTACGAGCAGTACTTC.

The genes are TRBV7-2 and TRBJ1-5; D gene ambiguous. The CDR3 spans 14 residues. V was pared by 4 bases and J by 4 bases, with 11 bases between. Germline V CDR1 and CDR2: SGHTA, FQGNSA. CDR3 loop: CASSSTSGNQPQHF. Written as DNA, the CDR3 is TGTGCCAGCAGCTCCACCTCGGGGAATCAGCCCCAGCATTTT.

This chain connects TRBV3-1 (or the pseudogene TRBV3-2) to TRBJ1-1; D is perhaps TRBD1 (6 bases). The germline V and J ends were trimmed by 3 bases and 4 bases, with 15 bases remaining between them. The CDR3 consists of 15 residues. From germline, CDR1 is LGHDT and CDR2 YNNKEL (reference sequence). The CDR3 region is CASSHSDTGPTEAFF. The CDR3 DNA follows: TGTGCCAGCAGCCATTCTGACACAGGGCCCACTGAAGCTTTCTTT.

V is TRBV29-1 and J is TRBJ2-5, with 7 bases aligning to TRBD1. The CDR3 consists of 14 residues. Looked up from germline, CDR1 is SQVTM and CDR2 is ANQGSEA. V shed 4 bases and J 3 bases; nucleotides not matched to a gene: 8. The CDR3 reads CSVAGGTGKETQYF. CDR3 nucleotides: TGCAGCGTTGCAGGGGGTACAGGAAAAGAGACCCAGTACTTC.

This clone was counted a few times. The CDR3 reads CSASSGGPQHF. The CDR3 nucleotides read TGCAGTGCTTCTTCGGGGGGACCCCAGCATTTT. The chain links TRBV20-1 to TRBJ1-5; TRBD1 is a possible D gene (5 bases). The CDR3 totals 11 residues. V lost 5 bases and J lost 10, with 12 bases in between. Per the germline V gene, CDR1 is DFQATT and CDR2 is SNEGSKA (reference sequence).

The chain joins TRBV10-3 to TRBJ1-3; a weak D match, TRBD1 (5 bases). CDR3 length: 16 residues. Germline CDR1 and CDR2: ENHRY and SYGVKD. The germline V and J ends were trimmed by 0 bases and 4 bases, with 13 bases remaining between them. The CDR3, as DNA: TGTGCCATCAGTGAGTCGAGGCAGGGTGGAGGAAACACCATATATTTT. Translating it yields CAISESRQGGGNTIYF.

The J gene is TRBJ2-3, the V gene TRBV5-5; tentative D call: TRBD1 (5 bases). This CDR3 is built from 15 residues. Germline CDR1 reads SGHKS; CDR2 reads YYEKEE (reference sequence). Between the trimmed V and J ends, which lost 0 bases and 0 bases, there was a span of 8 bases. CDR3 nucleotides: TGTGCCAGCAGCTTGGTTCGACAGAGCACAGATACGCAGTATTTT. It translates to CASSLVRQSTDTQYF.

The chain couples TRBV6-5 to TRBJ2-3; 12 nucleotides line up with TRBD2. After removal of 4 bases from V and 6 bases from J, the junction contained 8 bases not matched to a gene. Looked up from germline, CDR1 is MNHEY and CDR2 is SVGAGI. The CDR3 length is 16 residues. The CDR3 is CASSSRTSGAGDTQYF. As DNA, the CDR3 is TGTGCCAGCAGTTCACGGACTAGCGGGGCTGGGGATACGCAGTATTTT.

The CDR3 reads CASSQIRSSYNEQFF. CDR3 DNA: TGCGCCAGCAGCCAAATCCGGAGCTCCTACAATGAGCAGTTCTTC. The chain has TRBV4-3 and TRBJ2-1; D ambiguous. Trimming removed 2 bases from V and 0 bases from J, with 8 bases in between. Germline loops: CDR1 LGHNA, CDR2 YSLEER. The CDR3 spans 15 residues.

V is TRBV6-4 and J is TRBJ1-1, with a tentative D call TRBD1 (6 bases). Trimming pared 8 bases from V and 4 bases from J, leaving 14 bases between. CDR3 size: 13 residues. CDR1 and CDR2 (germline): MRHNA, SNTAGT. CDR3 coding DNA: TGTGCCAGCCGCCTGAGGGGGGGCACTGAAGCTTTCTTT. Translation gives CASRLRGGTEAFF.

As concerns this clone: Additional DNA sequences in this sample encode the identical CDR3. This rearrangement joins TRBV12-3 or TRBV12-4 to TRBJ1-2, with a possible D match to TRBD1 (6 bases). The length of the CDR3 is 13 residues. Trimming took off 5 bases at V and 2 bases at J, with 9 bases between the two ends. CDR3 DNA sequence: TGTGCCAGCAGTCCGCAGGGGAACTATGGCTACACCTTC. This codes for CASSPQGNYGYTF.